These T cell receptor beta chains were read from a single sample in a study of T cells in localized non-small cell lung cancer. Method: immunoSEQ multiplex PCR; TCRdb's copy keeps in-frame clones and lacks some. Of about 130,000 clones listed, 89% are singletons. The sample was peripheral blood, taken before any cancer treatment. The origin of the receptors is a female donor over 55 with stage I lung adenocarcinoma. CDR3s include the opening cysteine and the closing phenylalanine or tryptophan. A D gene is named only where the DNA matches it firmly. For some rows the clone size is stated as once, few or many, or as a class when expanded; others skip it.

CDR3: CASSPTSGAGGEQFF; DNA: TGTGCCAGCAGTCCGACTAGCGGTGCGGGGGGTGAGCAGTTCTTC; V: TRBV27; D: TRBD2; J: TRBJ2-1; length: 15; size: NA
CDR3: CASSHDSQGYEQYF; DNA: TGTGCCAGCTCACATGACTCGCAAGGCTACGAGCAGTACTTC; V: TRBV18; D: NA; J: TRBJ2-7; length: 14; size: NA
CDR3: CASTFSGTLETQYF; DNA: TGCGCCAGCACCTTTAGCGGGACGTTGGAGACCCAGTACTTC; V: TRBV5-1; D: TRBD2; J: TRBJ2-5; length: 14; size: NA
CDR3: CASSSTGLVSNQPQHF; DNA: TGTGCCAGCAGCTCGACGGGGCTTGTCAGCAATCAGCCCCAGCATTTT; V: TRBV7-8; D: NA; J: TRBJ1-5; length: 16; size: NA
CDR3: CARSLGAGGLPYNEQFF; DNA: TGTGCCAGAAGCTTGGGGGCGGGAGGGCTACCCTACAATGAGCAGTTCTTC; V: TRBV5-3; D: TRBD2; J: TRBJ2-1; length: 17; size: NA
CDR3: CAISNSDRVEYF; DNA: TGTGCCATCAGTAATTCGGACAGGGTCGAGTACTTC; V: TRBV10-3; D: TRBD1; J: TRBJ2-7; length: 12; size: NA
CDR3: CAWGQNEKLFF; DNA: TGTGCCTGGGGACAAAATGAAAAACTGTTTTTT; V: TRBV30; D: NA; J: TRBJ1-4; length: 11; size: few
CDR3: CASRLVANEKLFF; DNA: TGTGCCAGCAGATTAGTGGCTAATGAAAAACTGTTTTTT; V: TRBV2; D: NA; J: TRBJ1-4; length: 13; size: NA
CDR3: CASSYSAEQYF; DNA: TGTGCCAGCAGTTACTCCGCCGAGCAGTACTTC; V: TRBV6-5; D: NA; J: TRBJ2-7; length: 11; size: NA
CDR3: CASSVGGTRKTDTQYF; DNA: TGTGCCAGCAGCGTAGGGGGGACTAGAAAAACAGATACGCAGTATTTT; V: TRBV9; D: TRBD2; J: TRBJ2-3; length: 16; size: NA
CDR3: CAWDRTGRNEKLFF; DNA: TGTGCCTGGGACCGGACAGGGCGGAATGAAAAACTGTTTTTT; V: TRBV30; D: TRBD1; J: TRBJ1-4; length: 14; size: NA
CDR3: CAWSAQEYSEQYF; DNA: TGTGCCTGGAGTGCCCAGGAATACTCCGAGCAGTACTTC; V: TRBV30; D: NA; J: TRBJ2-7; length: 13; size: NA
CDR3: CASTTGPGEQYF; DNA: TGTGCCAGTACAACGGGACCTGGCGAGCAGTACTTC; V: TRBV19; D: NA; J: TRBJ2-7; length: 12; size: NA
CDR3: CASSVGYGYTF; DNA: TGTGCCAGTAGTGTCGGATACGGCTACACCTTC; V: TRBV19; D: NA; J: TRBJ1-2; length: 11; size: NA
CDR3: CASSQTLQRTGMNYGYTF; DNA: TGTGCCAGCAGTCAAACACTCCAACGGACGGGGATGAACTATGGCTACACCTTC; V: TRBV25-1; D: NA; J: TRBJ1-2; length: 18; size: NA
CDR3: CASGSADTQYF; DNA: TGCGCCAGCGGGTCAGCAGATACGCAGTATTTT; V: TRBV5-1; D: NA; J: TRBJ2-3; length: 11; size: NA
CDR3: CSVGTGSNEKLFF; DNA: TGCAGCGTTGGTACAGGTTCAAATGAAAAACTGTTTTTT; V: TRBV29-1; D: NA; J: TRBJ1-4; length: 13; size: NA
CDR3: CASSSPGLAGNRYF; DNA: TGTGCCAGCAGTTCCCCCGGACTAGCGGGGAACCGGTACTTC; V: TRBV28; D: TRBD2; J: TRBJ2-5; length: 14; size: NA
CDR3: CASCVAPLHF; DNA: TGTGCCAGCTGTGTGGCACCCCTCCACTTT; V: TRBV27; D: NA; J: TRBJ1-6; length: 10; size: NA
CDR3: CASSLTWTSAYNEQFF; DNA: TGTGCCAGCAGCTTAACCTGGACTAGCGCTTACAATGAGCAGTTCTTC; V: TRBV7-7; D: TRBD2; J: TRBJ2-1; length: 16; size: NA
CDR3: CASSLEGVGNQPQHF; DNA: TGTGCCAGCAGTTTAGAAGGGGTAGGAAATCAGCCCCAGCATTTT; V: TRBV27; D: NA; J: TRBJ1-5; length: 15; size: NA